This passage covers 25 T cell receptor beta chains from one sample sequenced in a study of blood T cell repertoires in COVID-19. Data came from immunoSEQ multiplex PCR; TCRdb stores just in-frame clones and leaves some out. This repertoire shows fewer than 300,000 clones, approximately 84% found once; its top ten account for less than 10%. The sample was peripheral blood. The receptors were sampled from a human donor in a cohort sampled during active COVID-19.

The J gene is TRBJ2-2, the V gene TRBV27; TRBD2 matches 14 bases. Trimming at V came to 2 bases and at J to 3 bases, leaving 17 bases not matched to a gene. Looked up from germline, CDR1 is MNHEY and CDR2 is SMNVEV (reference sequence). The CDR3 is made up of 22 amino acids. The DNA of the CDR3 is TGTGCCAGCAGTTTACTCCAAATAGGACTAGCGGGGGGAATTAGTGACACCGGGGAGCTGTTTTTT. It codes for CASSLLQIGLAGGISDTGELFF.

The chain has TRBV2 and TRBJ2-1; the match to TRBD1 covers 10 bases. V lost 8 bases to trimming and J lost 6 bases; unmatched junction nucleotides: 7. From germline, CDR1 is SNHLY and CDR2 FYNNEI. The CDR3 is 14 amino acids. The CDR3 bases are TGTGCCAGCTTTCGGGACAGGGGTGGCAATGAGCAGTTCTTC. Residues: CASFRDRGGNEQFF.

The chain is built from TRBV11-2 and TRBJ2-7, with TRBD1 matching 8 bases. Germline V gene sequence: CDR1 SGHAT, CDR2 FQNNGV. Trimming cost V 6 bases and J 4 bases; bases outside gene matches: 5. The CDR3 has 13 residues. CDR3 nucleotides: TGTGCCAGCAGTCCCTACAGGGGGTACGAGCAGTACTTC. Protein sequence: CASSPYRGYEQYF.

The J gene is TRBJ1-5, the V gene TRBV6-5; perhaps TRBD1 as D (5 bases). This CDR3 contains 14 residues. CDR1 is MNHEY, CDR2 SVGAGI, per germline. V gave up 2 bases and J gave up 5 bases, with 10 bases separating them. DNA for the CDR3: TGTGCCAGCAGTTACGGGAGGGGATATCAGCCCCAGCATTTT. It translates to CASSYGRGYQPQHF.

This clone was seen repeatedly, ten times or more. The V and J genes are TRBV27 and TRBJ1-2; 8 nucleotides line up with TRBD1. Losses at the gene ends were 4 bases for V and 5 bases for J; bases not matched to a gene: 9. The germline CDR1 and CDR2 sequences are MNHEY and SMNVEV (reference sequence). The CDR3 has 15 amino acids. CDR3 nucleotide sequence: TGTGCCAGCAGTTGGGACAGCACAGGGGGATATGGCTACACCTTC. Translation gives CASSWDSTGGYGYTF.

The chain is built from TRBV18 and TRBJ1-4; 7 nucleotides line up with TRBD1. The germline gives CDR1 KGHSH, CDR2 LQKENI. V dropped 3 bases and J dropped 8; count of bases not matched to a gene: 18. There are 18 residues in the CDR3. The CDR3: CASSPRSPTGTVEEKLFF. CDR3 nucleotide sequence: TGTGCCAGCTCACCCCGGTCCCCCACCGGGACAGTAGAAGAAAAACTGTTTTTT. Combining the CDR3 with reference TRBV18 and TRBJ1-4 gives the whole variable domain NAGVMQNPRHLVRRRGQEARLRCSPMKGHSHVYWYRQLPEEGLKFMVYLQKENIIDESGMPKERFSAEFPKEGPSILRIQQVVRGDSAAYFCASSPRSPTGTVEEKLFFGSGTQLSVL.

The chain has TRBV27 and TRBJ1-5; D is undetermined. The ends were cut back, 3 bases at V and 0 bases at J, with 6 bases in the middle. Per germline, CDR1 MNHEY and CDR2 SMNVEV (reference sequence). The CDR3 sequence is 14 residues long. The CDR3 DNA follows: TGTGCCAGCAGTTTTCGGGATAGCAATCAGCCCCAGCATTTT. Translation: CASSFRDSNQPQHF.

J is TRBJ1-1 and V is TRBV28; no firm D call. Per germline, CDR1 MDHEN and CDR2 SYDVKM. Trimming removed 5 bases at V and 3 bases at J, with 13 bases between. The length of the CDR3 is 14 residues. Here the CDR3 reads CASSPIQTYTEAFF. In DNA form, the CDR3 reads TGTGCCAGCAGTCCGATCCAGACTTACACTGAAGCTTTCTTT.

This clone was recorded once. The CDR3 DNA follows: TGTGCCAGCAGCCCGCGACAGACAGGGGCGGCCTACGAGCAGTACTTC. It specifies CASSPRQTGAAYEQYF. V is TRBV11-1 and J is TRBJ2-7, with 8 bases identical to TRBD1. Germline lookup yields CDR1 SGHAT and CDR2 FQDESV (reference sequence). This CDR3 has 16 residues. Unmatched junction bases numbered 11, after V lost 5 bases and J lost 2 bases.

This clone has only a few counts. The J gene is TRBJ2-1, the V gene TRBV5-1, with D perhaps TRBD2 (6 bases). The V gene lost 5 bases and the J gene lost 3 bases, with 18 bases spanning the gap. CDR1 is SGHRS and CDR2 is YFSETQ in the germline V gene. The CDR3 loop spans 16 amino acids. CDR3 DNA: TGCGCCAGCAGTGGAGGCGGAACAGCGGGCTACAATGAGCAGTTCTTC. Residues: CASSGGGTAGYNEQFF.

This chain links TRBV5-6 with TRBJ1-5; 7 nucleotides agree with TRBD1. CDR1 and CDR2 (germline): SGHDT, YYEEEE. The CDR3 consists of 16 residues. The ends lost 1 base at V and 5 bases at J; junction bases unmatched: 9. The CDR3 region is CASSLRSRGKHQPQHF. The CDR3 DNA reads TGTGCCAGCAGCTTGCGGAGCAGGGGGAAGCATCAGCCCCAGCATTTT.

A note on this clone: The sample has other DNA sequences that encode this CDR3 too. This rearrangement joins TRBV5-6 to TRBJ2-7; D may be TRBD2 (5 bases). CDR3 size: 12 residues. The V and J ends lost 1 base and 4 bases respectively, with 6 bases between them. Germline assignment: CDR1 SGHDT and CDR2 YYEEEE. The CDR3 coding sequence is TGTGCCAGCAGCTTGACGGGATACGAGCAGTACTTC. Its translation is CASSLTGYEQYF.

The chain is built from TRBV7-2 and TRBJ2-6; D uncertain. V gave up 8 bases and J gave up 2 bases, with 10 bases separating them. CDR1 and CDR2 (germline): SGHTA, FQGNSA. The CDR3 runs 14 residues. The CDR3 reads CASASEAGANVLTF. CDR3 DNA sequence: TGTGCCAGCGCTTCAGAAGCTGGGGCCAACGTCCTGACTTTC.

V and J are TRBV27 and TRBJ2-5, with 13 positions matching TRBD2. The trim removed 5 bases at V and 1 base at J, leaving 10 bases unmatched. CDR3 length: 18 amino acids. Germline CDR1 MNHEY, CDR2 SMNVEV (reference sequence). This chain's CDR3 is CASSPRLAGGQFQETQYF. CDR3 nucleotide sequence: TGTGCCAGCAGTCCCAGACTAGCGGGGGGCCAGTTCCAAGAGACCCAGTACTTC.

The chain links TRBV9 to TRBJ2-1; 9 bases map to TRBD2. The V gene's germline CDR1 is SGDLS and CDR2 YYNGEE. V gave up 0 bases and J gave up 9 bases; unmatched junction bases: 7. This CDR3 region has 15 residues. CDR3 nucleotides: TGTGCCAGCAGCGTAGCAGCGGGAGGTCTGGGTGAGCAGTTCTTC. Translating gives CASSVAAGGLGEQFF.

This clone was counted a few times. This sequence joins TRBV12-3 or TRBV12-4 and TRBJ2-5, with D possibly matching TRBD1 (5 bases). V was trimmed by 3 bases and J by 5 bases, leaving 10 bases between them. The CDR3 contains 13 residues. DNA of the CDR3: TGTGCCAGCAGTTTCAGGGTAGGGGAGACCCAGTACTTC. It translates to CASSFRVGETQYF.

This clone was recorded once. The chain carries TRBV3-1 (or the pseudogene TRBV3-2) and TRBJ1-2; 10 bases are a match to TRBD1. Unmatched junction bases numbered 5, after V lost 4 bases and J lost 6 bases. Germline CDR1 and CDR2: LGHDT and YNNKEL (reference sequence). The CDR3 extends over 14 amino acids. CDR3 residues: CASSRDRGLDGYTF. In nucleotides, the CDR3 is TGTGCCAGCAGCCGGGACAGGGGATTGGATGGCTACACCTTC.

V usage is TRBV29-1 and J usage is TRBJ2-7; D gene ambiguous. This CDR3 contains 11 residues. The V gene lost 6 bases and the J gene lost 3 bases, with 9 bases spanning the gap. Germline V lookup: CDR1 SQVTM, CDR2 ANQGSEA. The CDR3 region is CSVSKNYEQYF. For the CDR3, the DNA is TGCAGCGTAAGCAAAAACTACGAGCAGTACTTC.

The chain carries TRBV27 and TRBJ2-1, with 7 nucleotides matching TRBD1. V dropped 5 bases and J dropped 8; count of bases not matched to a gene: 9. This CDR3 has 14 amino acids. CDR1 and CDR2 (germline): MNHEY, SMNVEV (reference sequence). The CDR3: CASSPRTGLDEQFF. The DNA for the CDR3 is TGTGCCAGCAGTCCCCGGACAGGATTGGATGAGCAGTTCTTC.

The chain has TRBV5-4 and TRBJ1-1; TRBD1 matches at 9 bases. V gave up 4 bases and J gave up 10 bases; unmatched junction bases: 8. Germline-derived CDR1 and CDR2 are SGHNT and YYREEE (reference sequence). The CDR3 length is 13 residues. DNA of the CDR3: TGTGCCAGCAGCCCCCGGGACAGGGTGGTAGCTTTCTTT. Translated: CASSPRDRVVAFF.

This sequence joins TRBV5-1 and TRBJ2-1; perhaps TRBD2 as D (6 bases). Germline CDR1 reads SGHRS; CDR2 reads YFSETQ. CDR3 length equals 14 residues. Trimming stripped 3 bases from V and 9 bases from J, with 16 bases between. CDR3 protein: CASSSGLSPSEQFF. The CDR3 region has the DNA TGCGCCAGCAGCTCGGGACTTTCCCCAAGTGAGCAGTTCTTC.

This chain uses TRBV4-3 with TRBJ2-3; 9 positions match TRBD2. The CDR3 length is 18 residues. V shed 2 bases and J 1 base; nucleotides not matched to a gene: 10. In germline, CDR1 is LGHNA, CDR2 YSLEER. The CDR3 loop reads CASSQFQAGGPGTDTQYF. CDR3 nucleotides: TGCGCCAGCAGCCAATTTCAAGCGGGGGGCCCCGGCACAGATACGCAGTATTTT.

The V and J genes are TRBV11-3 and TRBJ1-1; D remains ambiguous. The CDR3 has 14 amino acids. CDR1 is SGHNT and CDR2 is YENEEA in the germline V gene. Trimming removed 0 bases at V and 1 base at J, with 6 bases between. The CDR3 region is CASSLDPGNTEAFF. The CDR3 DNA follows: TGTGCCAGCAGCTTAGACCCAGGGAACACTGAAGCTTTCTTT.

Here the CDR3 DNA reads TGTGCCAGCTCACCAGCCGGGACAGGGAAGTATGGAGGCTACACCTTC. Translation gives CASSPAGTGKYGGYTF. This rearrangement joins TRBV18 to TRBJ1-2; 9 bases map to TRBD1. The CDR3 is 16 amino acids. Losses at the gene ends were 2 bases for V and 8 bases for J; bases not matched to a gene: 12. Germline V CDR1 and CDR2: KGHSH, LQKENI.

The genes are TRBV28 and TRBJ2-6; TRBD1 matches at 10 bases. The germline gives CDR1 MDHEN, CDR2 SYDVKM. The CDR3 has 16 residues. Trimming cost V 7 bases and J 3 bases; bases outside gene matches: 6. CDR3 nucleotide sequence: TGTGCCAGCACGCCGGGGACAGGGGTTGGGGCCAACGTCCTGACTTTC. As protein: CASTPGTGVGANVLTF.